This entry describes one T cell receptor beta chain. This sample was taken from a study of blood T cell repertoires in COVID-19. The wider study: COVID-19 samples collected from the United States, Italy and Spain covered acute and convalescent phases.

TCRdb keeps only in-frame clones here, not all; method: immunoSEQ multiplex PCR. The sample carries about 140,000 clones, 82% recorded once. CDR1 and CDR2 (germline): MNHEY, SVGAGI. The CDR3 is 12 amino acids. V gave up 8 bases and J gave up 3 bases; unmatched junction bases: 1. The chain is built from TRBV6-5 and TRBJ1-2, with 9 positions matching TRBD1. This receptor was obtained from a woman of 80 years or more with acute or convalescent COVID-19. The sample taken for sequencing was peripheral blood. The CDR3 nucleotides read TGTGCCAGCGGACAGGGGCACTATGGCTACACCTTC. It specifies CASGQGHYGYTF.